The 16 T cell receptor beta chains below all came from one sample that was sequenced in a study of cytomegalovirus exposure and HLA in healthy donors (dated 2017 in TCRdb). The method was the immunoSEQ multiplex PCR assay. For the multiplex PCR, a mixture combining 60 forward primers for TCR Vbeta segments and 13 reverse primers for TCR Jbeta segments was used. TCRdb re-hosts the immuneACCESS table, in-frame sequences only. Its copies lack some clones; in the studies checked, an unresolved V gene accounts for under half of them, and the cause for the rest is not known. The sample data list 100,000 or so clones, and 75% to 90% of these were observed just once. The ten largest clones capture approximately 3.9% of the sample. The material sequenced was PBMCs. All receptors come from a man in his thirties or forties in good health and CMV-seronegative.

The V call is TRBV19, the J call TRBJ2-2, with 9 nucleotides matching TRBD1. Germline V gene data show CDR1 as LNHDA and CDR2 as SQIVND (reference sequence). This CDR3 is 15 amino acids long. Germline trimming cut 4 bases from V and 4 bases from J; bases unmatched to any gene: 4. As DNA, the CDR3 is TGTGCCAGTAGTACTGACAGGGGGTCCACCGGGGAGCTGTTTTTT. It encodes CASSTDRGSTGELFF. The full variable domain, rest sourced from reference TRBV19 and TRBJ2-2, is DGGITQSPKYLFRKEGQNVTLSCEQNLNHDAMYWYRQDPGQGLRLIYYSQIVNDFQKGDIAEGYSVSREKKESFPLTVTSAQKNPTAFYLCASSTDRGSTGELFFGEGSRLTVL.

J is TRBJ1-1 and V is TRBV4-1, with D possibly matching TRBD1 (6 bases). From germline, CDR1 is MGHRA and CDR2 YSYEKL. Trimming removed 1 base from V and 0 bases from J, with 24 bases in between. The CDR3 has 20 residues. The chain's CDR3 is CASSQVSRIRDNFLNTEAFF. CDR3 nucleotides: TGCGCCAGCAGCCAAGTTAGTCGAATCCGGGACAATTTTTTGAACACTGAAGCTTTCTTT.

The chain employs TRBV27 and TRBJ1-1; TRBD1 might be the D (6 bases). V lost 3 bases to trimming and J lost 1 base, with 9 bases between them. The length of the CDR3 is 14 residues. CDR1 and CDR2 (germline): MNHEY, SMNVEV (reference sequence). DNA for the CDR3: TGTGCCAGCAGTTTCGGGGGGGCGAACACTGAAGCTTTCTTT. It codes for CASSFGGANTEAFF.

The V gene is TRBV9, the J gene TRBJ2-5, with 9 bases fitting TRBD2. In germline, CDR1 is SGDLS, CDR2 YYNGEE. Trimming at V came to 0 bases and at J to 3 bases, leaving 6 bases not matched to a gene. This CDR3 spans 16 amino acids. The DNA for the CDR3 is TGTGCCAGCAGCGTAGGGCTAGCGGGAAGGGAAGAGACCCAGTACTTC. This encodes CASSVGLAGREETQYF.

This sequence joins TRBV4-1 and TRBJ2-7; the D gene is possibly TRBD2 (5 bases). Trimming took 1 base from V and 0 from J, leaving 7 bases between them. This CDR3 region has 14 residues. Per germline, CDR1 MGHRA and CDR2 YSYEKL. DNA of the CDR3: TGCGCCAGCAGCCAAGGACTACTCTCCTACGAGCAGTACTTC. As protein: CASSQGLLSYEQYF.

The J gene is TRBJ1-2, the V gene TRBV7-9; D may be TRBD1 (6 bases). V lost 1 base and J lost 2, with 23 bases in between. Germline assignment: CDR1 SEHNR and CDR2 FQNEAQ (reference sequence). The CDR3 consists of 19 residues. Here the CDR3 reads CASSLGSRQEFGLNYGYTF. CDR3 nucleotides: TGTGCCAGCAGCTTAGGTAGTCGACAGGAGTTCGGCTTGAACTATGGCTACACCTTC.

J is TRBJ2-5 and V is TRBV15, with 12 bases identical to TRBD2. Trimming took 3 bases from V and 5 from J; bases not matched to a gene: 10. CDR3 length equals 17 residues. CDR1 is LNHNV and CDR2 is YYDKDF in the germline V gene (reference sequence). This CDR3 is CATSRAEGLAGMETQYF. CDR3 bases: TGTGCCACCAGCAGGGCGGAAGGACTAGCGGGGATGGAGACCCAGTACTTC.

V and J are TRBV7-3 and TRBJ2-2; no reliable D call. CDR1 and CDR2 from the germline V gene are SGHTA and FQGTGA. This CDR3 comprises 14 residues. V lost 2 bases, J lost 4 bases, and 8 bases lay in between. The CDR3 spells CASSLEYSTGELFF. In nucleotides, the CDR3 is TGTGCCAGCAGCTTAGAGTACAGCACCGGGGAGCTGTTTTTT.

The chain couples TRBV11-2 to TRBJ2-7; 11 bases are a match to TRBD2. CDR3 length: 14 residues. CDR1 is SGHAT, CDR2 FQNNGV, per germline. The V gene end was trimmed by 3 bases and the J gene end by 3 bases; junction bases not matched to a gene: 1. The CDR3 DNA is TGTGCCAGCAGCTTCGGACTAGCGGGCTACGAGCAGTACTTC. Translation gives CASSFGLAGYEQYF.

This chain uses TRBV9 with TRBJ2-7; a weak D match, TRBD1 (6 bases). The CDR3 sequence is 15 residues long. Trimming took 0 bases from V and 0 from J, leaving 10 bases between them. Germline V gene lookup returns CDR1 SGDLS and CDR2 YYNGEE. DNA for the CDR3: TGTGCCAGCAGCGTAGATCACAGGGTCTCCTACGAGCAGTACTTC. Protein sequence: CASSVDHRVSYEQYF.

V and J are TRBV6-5 and TRBJ1-2, with D tentatively TRBD1 (6 bases). Trimming removed 5 bases from V and 8 bases from J, with 18 bases in between. CDR3 length: 14 residues. Germline CDR1 reads MNHEY; CDR2 reads SVGAGI. As DNA, the CDR3 is TGTGCCAGCAGTCTCGACAGGATTTATGCCGGCTACACCTTC. The encoded protein is CASSLDRIYAGYTF.

The chain links TRBV5-1 to TRBJ2-7, with a possible D match to TRBD2 (5 bases). CDR1 is SGHRS, CDR2 YFSETQ, per germline. V lost 1 base and J 6 bases, leaving 17 bases between the germline ends. This CDR3 spans 15 amino acids. The CDR3 coding sequence is TGCGCCAGCAGCTTGTATCAAAGAGAGGGCGGCGAGCAGTACTTC. This encodes CASSLYQREGGEQYF.

V is TRBV20-1 and J is TRBJ1-5; maybe TRBD1 (6 bases). From germline, CDR1 is DFQATT and CDR2 SNEGSKA (reference sequence). This CDR3 region has 11 residues. V gave up 6 bases and J gave up 11 bases, with 14 bases separating them. CDR3 region: CSAEDSDTQHF. The DNA of the CDR3 is TGCAGTGCAGAGGACAGCGATACCCAGCATTTT.

This sequence joins TRBV9 and TRBJ1-2; 11 bases are a match to TRBD1. Trimming at V came to 3 bases and at J to 7 bases, leaving 8 bases not matched to a gene. CDR1 is SGDLS and CDR2 is YYNGEE in the germline V gene. This CDR3 comprises 15 residues. CDR3 sequence: CASSDLGQGASGYTF. CDR3 nucleotides: TGTGCCAGCAGCGACCTCGGACAGGGGGCGTCTGGCTACACCTTC.

The rearrangement uses TRBV7-2 and TRBJ1-2, with D possibly TRBD1 on 5 matching bases. The CDR3 has 14 amino acids. Germline V lookup: CDR1 SGHTA, CDR2 FQGNSA. Trimming stripped 5 bases from V and 3 bases from J, with 13 bases between. The CDR3 here is CASSVREGYYGYTF. CDR3 bases: TGTGCCAGCAGCGTCCGGGAGGGGTACTATGGCTACACCTTC.

The CDR3 DNA reads as TGCGCCACCCTTCCGGCTCGGGAGCCCGAGCAGTACTTC. Translating it yields CATLPAREPEQYF. The chain joins TRBV10-1 to TRBJ2-7, with a weak D call TRBD2 (6 bases). The V gene's germline CDR1 is WNHNN and CDR2 SYGVQD (reference sequence). This CDR3 has 13 residues. The V and J ends lost 10 bases and 6 bases respectively, with 19 bases between them.